Below are 32 T cell receptor beta chains sequenced from a single sample in a study of siplizumab effects on memory and regulatory T cells. Profiled with immunoSEQ multiplex PCR; TCRdb holds only in-frame clones, not every one. The repertoire has about 40,000 clones, roughly 90% of them found once; the top ten carry about 0.25%. The source material was naive CD4+ T cells sorted from blood. The receptors stem from a human donor in good health.

This clone showed up just once. The gene calls are TRBV11-2 and TRBJ2-1; D gene uncertain. V was clipped by 1 base and J by 8 bases, with 12 bases between them. The V gene's germline CDR1 is SGHAT and CDR2 FQNNGV. This CDR3 has 14 residues. CDR3 protein: CASSLGGIVDEQFF. As DNA, the CDR3 is TGTGCCAGCAGCTTAGGAGGCATCGTCGATGAGCAGTTCTTC. The full variable domain, with the rest looked up from reference TRBV11-2 and TRBJ2-1, is EAGVAQSPRYKIIEKRQSVAFWCNPISGHATLYWYQQILGQGPKLLIQFQNNGVVDDSQLPKDRFSAERLKGVDSTLKIQPAKLEDSAVYLCASSLGGIVDEQFFGPGTRLTVL.

V and J are TRBV9 and TRBJ2-3; no clear D. From germline, CDR1 is SGDLS and CDR2 YYNGEE. Trimming took 4 bases from V and 6 from J, leaving 18 bases between them. CDR3 length: 15 residues. The CDR3 bases are TGTGCCAGCAGCAGTATTGGACGTATAGCCGATACGCAGTATTTT. Encoded protein: CASSSIGRIADTQYF.

The chain joins TRBV5-1 to TRBJ2-5, with D possibly TRBD1 on 5 matching bases. The CDR3 runs to 15 residues. Germline V CDR1 and CDR2: SGHRS, YFSETQ. Trimming left V 9 bases short and J 4 bases short, with 22 bases between. The DNA for the CDR3 is TGCGCCAACAGTCCGGACACTCTCGTTCGAGAGACCCAGTACTTC. This translates into CANSPDTLVRETQYF.

This clone appeared once. The chain recombines TRBV29-1 with TRBJ2-3, with D possibly being TRBD2 (6 bases). V dropped 7 bases and J dropped 14 bases, with 19 bases sitting between them. The CDR3 has 11 residues. Germline lookup yields CDR1 SQVTM and CDR2 ANQGSEA. CDR3 loop: CSGDSGTLLYF. CDR3 in DNA: TGCAGCGGGGACTCCGGGACTCTTTTGTATTTT.

The chain employs TRBV4-1 and TRBJ2-1, with no clear D. Germline V gives CDR1 MGHRA, CDR2 YSYEKL. CDR3 length equals 13 residues. V dropped 0 bases and J dropped 6 bases, with 6 bases sitting between them. CDR3 in DNA: TGCGCCAGCAGCCAAGATATCTTCAATGAGCAGTTCTTC. Translating it yields CASSQDIFNEQFF.

V is TRBV13 and J is TRBJ1-1; D remains ambiguous. The germline V gene has CDR1 PRHDT and CDR2 FYEKMQ (reference sequence). The V gene lost 1 base and the J gene lost 2 bases, with 11 bases spanning the gap. CDR3 length equals 15 residues. The CDR3 here is CASSLVGSYNTEAFF. For the CDR3, the DNA is TGTGCCAGCAGCTTAGTTGGCAGTTATAACACTGAAGCTTTCTTT.

This clone was detected only once. This chain links TRBV18 with TRBJ1-5; no reliable D call. This CDR3 comprises 13 residues. Germline V gives CDR1 KGHSH, CDR2 LQKENI. The germline V and J ends were trimmed by 3 bases and 4 bases, with 7 bases remaining between them. The CDR3 coding sequence is TGTGCCAGCTCACCGGATCCGAATCAGCCCCAGCATTTT. Residues: CASSPDPNQPQHF.

The rearrangement links TRBV2 to TRBJ2-5, with TRBD2 identical over 11 bases. CDR3 length equals 15 residues. The trim removed 8 bases at V and 4 bases at J, leaving 9 bases unmatched. The V gene's germline CDR1 is SNHLY and CDR2 FYNNEI. In nucleotides, the CDR3 is TGTGCCAGCCCGAGGATAGCGGGAGGGCGAGAGACCCAGTACTTC. Protein sequence: CASPRIAGGRETQYF.

The rearrangement joins TRBV9 to TRBJ2-7, with D uncertain. V was cut by 3 bases and J by 2 bases, with 15 bases left in between. Germline CDR1 and CDR2: SGDLS and YYNGEE. There are 15 residues in the CDR3. The CDR3 coding sequence is TGTGCCAGCAGCGCGCAGCCGGGTCCGACCTACGAGCAGTACTTC. This gives the protein CASSAQPGPTYEQYF.

The J gene is TRBJ2-1, the V gene TRBV6-6; 9 nucleotides line up with TRBD1. The germline V gene has CDR1 MNHNY and CDR2 SVGAGI (reference sequence). This CDR3 comprises 15 residues. After removal of 6 bases from V and 4 bases from J, the junction contained 7 bases not matched to a gene. The DNA for the CDR3 is TGTGCCAGCAGGGGCCGGGACAGGGTTTACAATGAGCAGTTCTTC. Amino acids: CASRGRDRVYNEQFF.

The V call is TRBV29-1, the J call TRBJ2-7; 8 nucleotides align to TRBD1. J gave up 5 bases and V 5 bases, and 11 bases lay outside the gene matches. Germline V gives CDR1 SQVTM, CDR2 ANQGSEA. CDR3 length equals 14 residues. The CDR3 sequence: CSVSKTGVFHEQYF. The CDR3 nucleotides are TGCAGCGTTTCCAAGACAGGGGTATTCCACGAGCAGTACTTC.

This clone is a singleton in its sample. This rearrangement joins TRBV6-6 to TRBJ1-4; 7 positions match TRBD1. The CDR3 runs 15 residues. The V gene end was trimmed by 2 bases and the J gene end by 6 bases; junction bases not matched to a gene: 6. CDR1 is MNHNY, CDR2 SVGAGI, per germline (reference sequence). CDR3 sequence (DNA): TGTGCCAGCAGTTACAAGGGGGCACAATATGAAAAACTGTTTTTT. Translating gives CASSYKGAQYEKLFF.

This chain links TRBV15 with TRBJ1-4; possibly TRBD1 for D (6 bases). Trimming removed 0 bases at V and 8 bases at J, with 13 bases between. The CDR3 totals 15 residues. The germline CDR1 and CDR2 sequences are LNHNV and YYDKDF (reference sequence). The DNA of the CDR3 is TGTGCCACCAGCAGAGATCCGGGGGCGCGGGAAAAACTGTTTTTT. Translation gives CATSRDPGAREKLFF.

The gene calls are TRBV5-1 and TRBJ2-1; D uncertain. V lost 6 bases and J 0 bases, leaving 13 bases between the germline ends. CDR3 length: 15 amino acids. Germline loops: CDR1 SGHRS, CDR2 YFSETQ. CDR3 loop: CASNGALSSYNEQFF. CDR3 bases: TGCGCCAGCAATGGAGCTCTCAGCTCCTACAATGAGCAGTTCTTC.

V and J are TRBV5-8 and TRBJ1-2; unclear D gene. Trimming took 0 bases from V and 4 from J, leaving 7 bases between them. CDR1 is SGHTS, CDR2 YDEGEE, per germline. This CDR3 has 13 residues. Here the CDR3 reads CASSLDGFYGYTF. The CDR3 region has the DNA TGTGCCAGCAGCTTGGACGGGTTCTATGGCTACACCTTC. Full variable domain (rest looked up from reference TRBV5-8 and TRBJ1-2): EAGVTQSPTHLIKTRGQQATLRCSPISGHTSVYWYQQALGLGLQFLLWYDEGEERNRGNFPPRFSGRQFPNYSSELNVNALELEDSALYLCASSLDGFYGYTFGSGTRLTVV.

The chain employs TRBV4-1 and TRBJ1-3; the D gene is possibly TRBD1 (5 bases). Germline CDR1 is MGHRA and CDR2 is YSYEKL. Deletions cut 1 base from V and 6 bases from J, with 22 bases between. The CDR3 sequence is 18 residues long. The CDR3 is CASSQVGIAVGLINTIYF. Written as DNA, the CDR3 is TGCGCCAGCAGCCAAGTCGGGATCGCCGTGGGACTCATAAACACCATATATTTT.

The J gene is TRBJ2-5, the V gene TRBV7-9, with D unresolved. V was pared by 5 bases and J by 3 bases, with 16 bases between. CDR1 SEHNR and CDR2 FQNEAQ come from the germline V gene (reference sequence). There are 15 residues in the CDR3. The CDR3 region is CASSPGAGRKETQYF. CDR3 nucleotides: TGTGCCAGCAGCCCCGGCGCAGGACGTAAAGAGACCCAGTACTTC.

This clone came up a few times. The chain has TRBV5-1 and TRBJ1-1; possibly TRBD1 for D (6 bases). The germline V gene has CDR1 SGHRS and CDR2 YFSETQ. The CDR3 spans 13 residues. V was cut by 4 bases and J by 1 base, with 8 bases left in between. The CDR3: CASSMGQNTEAFF. In nucleotides, the CDR3 is TGCGCCAGCAGCATGGGACAGAACACTGAAGCTTTCTTT.

This clone was detected only once. The chain links TRBV19 to TRBJ1-3; D unresolved. The length of the CDR3 is 16 residues. V was clipped by 7 bases and J by 0 bases, with 16 bases between them. Germline V gene lookup returns CDR1 LNHDA and CDR2 SQIVND (reference sequence). The CDR3 sequence is CASTRPGPTSGNTIYF. DNA of the CDR3: TGTGCCAGTACCAGGCCCGGACCTACCTCTGGAAACACCATATATTTT.

This clone has more than one count but fewer than ten. The chain uses TRBV5-1 and TRBJ1-5, with 8 bases that match TRBD1. This CDR3 contains 14 residues. V was pared by 2 bases and J by 7 bases, with 5 bases of the junction left unmatched. Germline assignment: CDR1 SGHRS and CDR2 YFSETQ. CDR3 loop: CASSFSTGEQPQHF. In DNA, the CDR3 is TGCGCCAGCAGCTTCTCGACAGGGGAACAGCCCCAGCATTTT. Using reference TRBV5-1 and TRBJ1-5 for the parts outside the CDR3, the full variable domain is KAGVTQTPRYLIKTRGQQVTLSCSPISGHRSVSWYQQTPGQGLQFLFEYFSETQRNKGNFPGRFSGRQFSNSRSEMNVSTLELGDSALYLCASSFSTGEQPQHFGDGTRLSIL.

The chain has TRBV7-7 and TRBJ2-1; 11 bases are a match to TRBD2. The length of the CDR3 is 18 residues. Germline CDR1 reads SSHAT; CDR2 reads FNYEAQ (reference sequence). V was clipped by 1 base and J by 8 bases; unmatched bases: 13. The CDR3 region has the DNA TGTGCCAGCAGCTTAGGGGGGGCCGGGACTAGCGGATTGGATGAGCAGTTCTTC. Its translation is CASSLGGAGTSGLDEQFF.

The chain recombines TRBV6-5 with TRBJ2-2; no reliable D call. The length of the CDR3 is 12 residues. V was cut by 5 bases and J by 12 bases, with 13 bases left in between. Germline V lookup: CDR1 MNHEY, CDR2 SVGAGI. The CDR3 DNA is TGTGCCAGCAGTGGAAGGGTCCAGAAGCTGTTTTTT. This translates into CASSGRVQKLFF.

This chain links TRBV5-1 with TRBJ2-2; possibly TRBD1 or TRBD2 for D (5 bases each). The CDR3 contains 15 residues. V was clipped by 1 base and J by 3 bases, with 10 bases between them. Per the germline V gene, CDR1 is SGHRS and CDR2 is YFSETQ. DNA for the CDR3: TGCGCCAGCAGCTTGTGGGACGGCTACACCGGGGAGCTGTTTTTT. It encodes CASSLWDGYTGELFF.

The chain joins TRBV5-6 to TRBJ2-7; tentatively, D is TRBD1 or TRBD2 (5 bases each). Per the germline V gene, CDR1 is SGHDT and CDR2 is YYEEEE. This CDR3 has 12 residues. V gave up 5 bases and J gave up 11 bases, with 17 bases separating them. This chain's CDR3 is CASSLEPGTEYF. CDR3 sequence (DNA): TGTGCCAGCAGTTTAGAACCCGGGACGGAGTACTTC.

V usage is TRBV11-3 and J usage is TRBJ2-1; 13 nucleotides align to TRBD2. V lost 3 bases to trimming and J lost 7 bases; unmatched junction nucleotides: 3. Germline assignment: CDR1 SGHNT and CDR2 YENEEA. This CDR3 contains 15 residues. The CDR3 sequence is CASSFGLAGVNEQFF. CDR3 coding DNA: TGTGCCAGCAGCTTCGGACTAGCGGGAGTGAATGAGCAGTTCTTC. Looking up the rest from reference TRBV11-3 and TRBJ2-1 gives the full variable domain: EAGVVQSPRYKIIEKKQPVAFWCNPISGHNTLYWYLQNLGQGPELLIRYENEEAVDDSQLPKDRFSAERLKGVDSTLKIQPAELGDSAVYLCASSFGLAGVNEQFFGPGTRLTVL.

The V gene is TRBV6-6, the J gene TRBJ2-3; a weak D match, TRBD2 (5 bases). Germline-derived CDR1 and CDR2 are MNHNY and SVGAGI (reference sequence). The germline V and J ends were trimmed by 0 bases and 10 bases, with 11 bases remaining between them. The CDR3 has 13 residues. CDR3 bases: TGTGCCAGCAGTTACTCCGTTTTGGAGGCGCAGTATTTT. Translated, it gives CASSYSVLEAQYF.

The chain recombines TRBV5-1 with TRBJ2-3; D uncertain. V lost 6 bases, J lost 1 base, and 6 bases lay in between. CDR1 and CDR2 from the germline V gene are SGHRS and YFSETQ. The CDR3 totals 12 residues. In DNA, the CDR3 is TGCGCCAGCACCCCGGGCACAGATACGCAGTATTTT. Residues: CASTPGTDTQYF.

The chain links TRBV5-5 to TRBJ1-5; tentative D call: TRBD1 (6 bases). V was trimmed by 5 bases and J by 3 bases, leaving 9 bases between them. The CDR3 is 13 amino acids. CDR1 is SGHKS, CDR2 YYEKEE, per germline (reference sequence). The CDR3 DNA is TGTGCCAGCAGTTACAGGGTCAATCAGCCCCAGCATTTT. This codes for CASSYRVNQPQHF.

The chain carries TRBV11-1 and TRBJ2-3; TRBD2 is a possible D gene (5 bases). CDR3 length: 15 amino acids. V lost 2 bases, J lost 1 base, and 10 bases lay in between. Germline lookup yields CDR1 SGHAT and CDR2 FQDESV (reference sequence). CDR3 amino acids: CASSLPRAGTDTQYF. Written as DNA, the CDR3 is TGTGCCAGCAGCTTACCGCGGGCGGGCACAGATACGCAGTATTTT.

The chain employs TRBV7-9 and TRBJ1-1; D ambiguous. V was pared by 5 bases and J by 4 bases, with 11 bases between. Germline-derived CDR1 and CDR2 are SEHNR and FQNEAQ (reference sequence). The CDR3 sequence is 13 residues long. As DNA, the CDR3 is TGTGCCAGCAGCCGCATGATGGGCACTGAAGCTTTCTTT. Protein: CASSRMMGTEAFF.

The chain recombines TRBV25-1 with TRBJ2-3; D not certain. The V gene's germline CDR1 is MGHDK and CDR2 SYGVNS. The CDR3 is 16 residues long. V dropped 0 bases and J dropped 4 bases, with 14 bases sitting between them. CDR3 residues: CASSEYPARRPDTQYF. The CDR3, as DNA: TGTGCCAGCAGTGAATATCCCGCTAGGCGCCCAGATACGCAGTATTTT.

Only one count was recorded for this clone. The rearrangement links TRBV6-6 to TRBJ2-5; D uncertain. This CDR3 has 11 residues. Per germline, CDR1 MNHNY and CDR2 SVGAGI (reference sequence). V dropped 2 bases and J dropped 2 bases, with 0 bases sitting between them. In DNA, the CDR3 is TGTGCCAGCAGTTACCAAGAGACCCAGTACTTC. It translates to CASSYQETQYF.